The entry that follows covers one T cell receptor beta chain sequence. Its specificity is not known. The data belong to a study of cytomegalovirus exposure and HLA in healthy donors. Study-level findings and limits: Three CMV-associated chains proved CMV antigen-specific in vitro. High specificity and sensitivity for cytomegalovirus status were reported for the classifier.

The table came from immunoSEQ multiplex PCR; TCRdb's copy has only in-frame clones and leaves some out. The table shows over 200,000 clones, with 70% to 90% occurring only once. CDR3 length equals 14 residues. V lost 3 bases and J lost 10; bases outside the gene matches: 5. Germline V gives CDR1 LGHNA, CDR2 YNFKEQ. The V and J genes are TRBV4-2 and TRBJ2-1; 11 bases map to TRBD2. This TCR was sampled from a woman younger than 35 in good health and CMV-seronegative. Input material: PBMCs. Written as DNA, the CDR3 is TGTGCCAGCAGCCACTCGACTAGCGGGGAAGAGCAGTTCTTC. It yields the protein CASSHSTSGEEQFF.